The T cell receptor beta chain under discussion was sequenced for a study of a mutant IDH1 vaccine in newly diagnosed glioma. For this clone: Its antigen is still unknown. Sequence at one end of the junction differs from germline and may be a read error.

Regarding time point: week 35, safety follow-up. Each dose delivered 300 ug of mutant IDH1 20-mer peptide subcutaneously with imiquimod. Profiling relied on immunoSEQ multiplex PCR, and the TCRdb table lists in-frame clones only, not all of them. The sample includes about 27,000 clones, more than 75% of them seen just once. This CDR3 has 16 residues. Germline values: CDR1 MNHNS, CDR2 SASEGT. The V gene is TRBV6-1, the J gene TRBJ2-1; TRBD2 might be the D (6 bases). This receptor was identified in a man aged 50 to 60 with glioma. Material: PBMCs, obtained from a glioma patient whose treatment included an IDH1 peptide vaccine. Written as DNA, the CDR3 is TGTGCCAGCAGTAAAGCGACTAGATCCTCCTACAATGAGCAGTTCTTC. Translated, it gives CASSKATRSSYNEQFF.